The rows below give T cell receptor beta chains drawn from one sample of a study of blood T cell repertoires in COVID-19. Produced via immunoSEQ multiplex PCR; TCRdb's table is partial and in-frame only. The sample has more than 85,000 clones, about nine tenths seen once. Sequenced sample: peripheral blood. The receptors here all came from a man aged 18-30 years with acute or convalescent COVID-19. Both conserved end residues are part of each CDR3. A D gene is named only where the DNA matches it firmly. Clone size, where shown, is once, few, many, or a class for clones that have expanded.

cdr3_aa: CASGDVTGGNEKLFF; cdr3_nt: TGCGCCAGCGGCGACGTTACCGGGGGGAATGAAAAACTGTTTTTT; j_call: TRBJ1-4; v_call: TRBV5-1; d_call: .; clone_size: .
cdr3_aa: CASSSAGLAGNTIYF; cdr3_nt: TGTGCCAGCAGCTCTGCAGGGTTAGCTGGAAACACCATATATTTT; j_call: TRBJ1-3; v_call: TRBV14; d_call: .; clone_size: .
cdr3_aa: CASSGTTEQYF; cdr3_nt: TGCGCCAGCAGCGGGACAACCGAGCAGTACTTC; j_call: TRBJ2-7; v_call: TRBV10-2; d_call: .; clone_size: .
cdr3_aa: CASSLESQGSQHF; cdr3_nt: TGTGCCAGCAGCTTAGAATCACAGGGATCCCAGCATTTT; j_call: TRBJ1-5; v_call: TRBV7-9; d_call: .; clone_size: .
cdr3_aa: CAWSQGNRDQPQHF; cdr3_nt: TGTGCCTGGAGTCAGGGGAATCGGGATCAGCCCCAGCATTTT; j_call: TRBJ1-5; v_call: TRBV30; d_call: .; clone_size: .
cdr3_aa: CASSLRDRLYTF; cdr3_nt: TGTGCCAGCAGCCTAAGGGACAGACTATACACCTTC; j_call: TRBJ1-2; v_call: TRBV5-6; d_call: TRBD1; clone_size: .
cdr3_aa: CASSTLGGALAGTF; cdr3_nt: TGTGCCAGCAGTACCTTGGGAGGGGCCCTCGCGGGAACCTTC; j_call: TRBJ1-2; v_call: TRBV6-5; d_call: .; clone_size: .
cdr3_aa: CASSHKGLAGQETQYF; cdr3_nt: TGTGCCAGCAGCCACAAAGGACTAGCGGGGCAAGAGACCCAGTACTTC; j_call: TRBJ2-5; v_call: TRBV5-4; d_call: TRBD2; clone_size: once
cdr3_aa: CASSPFGGVKETQYF; cdr3_nt: TGTGCCAGCAGCCCCTTCGGAGGGGTAAAAGAGACCCAGTACTTC; j_call: TRBJ2-5; v_call: TRBV5-5; d_call: .; clone_size: .
cdr3_aa: CSVETDREMSGELFF; cdr3_nt: TGCAGCGTTGAAACGGACAGGGAGATGTCCGGGGAGCTGTTTTTT; j_call: TRBJ2-2; v_call: TRBV29-1; d_call: TRBD1; clone_size: .
cdr3_aa: CASSPSRLIAGANTQYF; cdr3_nt: TGTGCCAGCAGCCCCTCGCGACTTATAGCGGGGGCCAATACGCAGTATTTT; j_call: TRBJ2-3; v_call: TRBV3-1/TRBV3-2; d_call: TRBD2; clone_size: .
cdr3_aa: CAGEDSSFGYEQYF; cdr3_nt: TGTGCCGGAGAGGACAGCTCCTTTGGATACGAGCAGTACTTC; j_call: TRBJ2-7; v_call: TRBV6-5; d_call: .; clone_size: once
cdr3_aa: CAWSVQGNGYTF; cdr3_nt: TGTGCCTGGAGTGTTCAGGGGAATGGCTACACCTTC; j_call: TRBJ1-2; v_call: TRBV30; d_call: .; clone_size: .
cdr3_aa: CASSYEGTASSYEQYF; cdr3_nt: TGTGCCAGCAGTTACGAAGGGACAGCCAGCTCCTACGAGCAGTACTTC; j_call: TRBJ2-7; v_call: TRBV6-5; d_call: TRBD1; clone_size: .
cdr3_aa: CASSSEREQYF; cdr3_nt: TGTGCCAGCAGCTCTGAGAGGGAGCAGTATTTT; j_call: TRBJ2-3; v_call: TRBV13; d_call: .; clone_size: .
cdr3_aa: CASSLTGTTNEKLFF; cdr3_nt: TGTGCCAGCAGTTTAACGGGGACAACTAATGAAAAACTGTTTTTT; j_call: TRBJ1-4; v_call: TRBV11-2; d_call: .; clone_size: .
cdr3_aa: CAWSVTGWQPQHF; cdr3_nt: TGTGCCTGGAGTGTAACCGGGTGGCAGCCCCAGCATTTT; j_call: TRBJ1-5; v_call: TRBV30; d_call: .; clone_size: once
cdr3_aa: CASSDPGYQPQHF; cdr3_nt: TGTGCCAGCAGTGACCCAGGGTATCAGCCCCAGCATTTT; j_call: TRBJ1-5; v_call: TRBV6-1; d_call: .; clone_size: once
cdr3_aa: CSVKEGGKGYGYTF; cdr3_nt: TGCAGCGTTAAAGAGGGGGGAAAAGGCTATGGCTACACCTTC; j_call: TRBJ1-2; v_call: TRBV29-1; d_call: .; clone_size: .
cdr3_aa: CASSLDPGGEAFF; cdr3_nt: TGTGCCAGCAGCTTAGATCCAGGTGGTGAAGCTTTCTTT; j_call: TRBJ1-1; v_call: TRBV7-9; d_call: .; clone_size: .
cdr3_aa: CASSLASTGTGYEQYF; cdr3_nt: TGTGCCAGCAGCCTCGCTTCAACCGGGACAGGATACGAGCAGTACTTC; j_call: TRBJ2-7; v_call: TRBV7-8; d_call: TRBD1; clone_size: .
cdr3_aa: CASSIRLAGFNEQFF; cdr3_nt: TGTGCCAGTAGTATCCGACTAGCGGGCTTCAATGAGCAGTTCTTC; j_call: TRBJ2-1; v_call: TRBV19; d_call: TRBD2; clone_size: .
cdr3_aa: CASSPGEGNGYTF; cdr3_nt: TGTGCCAGCTCACCAGGTGAGGGCAATGGCTACACCTTC; j_call: TRBJ1-2; v_call: TRBV18; d_call: .; clone_size: .
cdr3_aa: CASSQVGAGWYGYTF; cdr3_nt: TGTGCCAGCAGCCAAGTCGGAGCAGGGTGGTATGGCTACACCTTC; j_call: TRBJ1-2; v_call: TRBV14; d_call: .; clone_size: once
cdr3_aa: CASSPFLAANTGELFF; cdr3_nt: TGTGCCAGCAGCCCATTTCTAGCGGCGAACACCGGGGAGCTGTTTTTT; j_call: TRBJ2-2; v_call: TRBV3-1/TRBV3-2; d_call: TRBD2; clone_size: .
cdr3_aa: CASSPSVLAGGGNEQFF; cdr3_nt: TGTGCCAGCAGCCCATCAGTCCTAGCGGGAGGAGGGAATGAGCAGTTCTTC; j_call: TRBJ2-1; v_call: TRBV14; d_call: TRBD2; clone_size: .
cdr3_aa: CASYPGGFLNTEAFF; cdr3_nt: TGTGCCAGTTACCCCGGGGGATTTTTAAACACTGAAGCTTTCTTT; j_call: TRBJ1-1; v_call: TRBV19; d_call: .; clone_size: .
cdr3_aa: CASSYGGGDPYTEAFF; cdr3_nt: TGTGCCAGCAGTTACGGTGGAGGGGATCCCTACACTGAAGCTTTCTTT; j_call: TRBJ1-1; v_call: TRBV6-5; d_call: .; clone_size: .
cdr3_aa: CASSPQGLMDYGYTF; cdr3_nt: TGTGCCAGCTCACCTCAGGGGCTAATGGACTATGGCTACACCTTC; j_call: TRBJ1-2; v_call: TRBV18; d_call: .; clone_size: .
cdr3_aa: CASSAQGAPGTEAFF; cdr3_nt: TGTGCCAGCAGCGCCCAGGGGGCGCCAGGCACTGAAGCTTTCTTT; j_call: TRBJ1-1; v_call: TRBV9; d_call: TRBD1; clone_size: .
cdr3_aa: CASSIPRTGAQDQPQHF; cdr3_nt: TGTGCCAGTAGTATCCCTCGGACAGGGGCTCAGGATCAGCCCCAGCATTTT; j_call: TRBJ1-5; v_call: TRBV19; d_call: TRBD1; clone_size: once
cdr3_aa: CASSTGAGGYTF; cdr3_nt: TGTGCCAGCAGTACAGGGGCCGGAGGCTACACCTTC; j_call: TRBJ1-2; v_call: TRBV6-5; d_call: TRBD1; clone_size: once
cdr3_aa: CASSQAGTGELGGYTF; cdr3_nt: TGTGCCAGCAGCCAAGCCGGGACAGGGGAATTGGGCGGCTACACCTTC; j_call: TRBJ1-2; v_call: TRBV12-1; d_call: .; clone_size: .
cdr3_aa: CASSDRDRANYGYTF; cdr3_nt: TGCGCCAGCAGCGACCGGGACAGAGCTAACTATGGCTACACCTTC; j_call: TRBJ1-2; v_call: TRBV5-1; d_call: TRBD1; clone_size: .
cdr3_aa: CASSKDSSPKDYGYTF; cdr3_nt: TGTGCCAGCAGCAAAGATAGCTCTCCTAAGGACTATGGCTACACCTTC; j_call: TRBJ1-2; v_call: TRBV21-1; d_call: .; clone_size: .
cdr3_aa: CASSQDPVLRAGGLYEQYF; cdr3_nt: TGTGCCAGCAGCCAAGATCCGGTATTACGAGCGGGGGGGCTTTACGAGCAGTACTTC; j_call: TRBJ2-7; v_call: TRBV4-2; d_call: TRBD2; clone_size: .
cdr3_aa: CASSQDIGGDTGYTF; cdr3_nt: TGTGCCAGCAGCCAAGACATCGGGGGGGATACTGGCTACACCTTC; j_call: TRBJ1-2; v_call: TRBV3-1/TRBV3-2; d_call: .; clone_size: .
cdr3_aa: CAISASSQKPDTQYF; cdr3_nt: TGTGCCATCAGTGCTAGTTCCCAAAAGCCAGATACGCAGTATTTT; j_call: TRBJ2-3; v_call: TRBV10-3; d_call: .; clone_size: once
cdr3_aa: CASSVRTGGVGNTIYF; cdr3_nt: TGTGCCAGCAGCGTTCGGACAGGGGGCGTCGGAAACACCATATATTTT; j_call: TRBJ1-3; v_call: TRBV9; d_call: TRBD1; clone_size: .
cdr3_aa: CASSQPHRGRNYGYTF; cdr3_nt: TGTGCCAGCAGCCAACCCCACAGGGGTCGTAACTATGGCTACACCTTC; j_call: TRBJ1-2; v_call: TRBV3-1/TRBV3-2; d_call: TRBD1; clone_size: .
cdr3_aa: CASRLAPGAVSRCSNQPQHF; cdr3_nt: TGTGCAAGTCGCTTAGCGCCAGGTGCAGTCTCACGGTGTAGCAATCAGCCCCAGCATTTT; j_call: TRBJ1-5; v_call: TRBV12-2; d_call: .; clone_size: once
cdr3_aa: CASSQDLGNTIYF; cdr3_nt: TGTGCCAGCAGCCAAGATCTGGGAAACACCATATATTTT; j_call: TRBJ1-3; v_call: TRBV3-1/TRBV3-2; d_call: .; clone_size: .
cdr3_aa: CASSVAGGKETQYF; cdr3_nt: TGTGCCAGCAGCGTAGCAGGGGGTAAAGAGACCCAGTACTTC; j_call: TRBJ2-5; v_call: TRBV9; d_call: TRBD1; clone_size: .
cdr3_aa: CASSPTARREKLFF; cdr3_nt: TGTGCCAGCAGTCCGACTGCTAGGCGGGAAAAACTGTTTTTT; j_call: TRBJ1-4; v_call: TRBV2; d_call: .; clone_size: few
cdr3_aa: CASSLLGAGGPAEQYF; cdr3_nt: TGTGCCAGCAGTTTACTCGGAGCGGGGGGGCCTGCCGAGCAGTACTTC; j_call: TRBJ2-7; v_call: TRBV27; d_call: TRBD2; clone_size: .
cdr3_aa: CASSLEGRLGTNEKLFF; cdr3_nt: TGTGCCAGCAGCTTGGAAGGGAGGTTAGGAACTAATGAAAAACTGTTTTTT; j_call: TRBJ1-4; v_call: TRBV5-8; d_call: .; clone_size: once
cdr3_aa: CASSSTGTGWGKLFF; cdr3_nt: TGTGCCAGCAGCTCGACCGGGACAGGGTGGGGAAAACTGTTTTTT; j_call: TRBJ1-4; v_call: TRBV9; d_call: TRBD1; clone_size: .
cdr3_aa: CASSPRGSGSYEQYF; cdr3_nt: TGTGCCAGCAGCCCCAGGGGTAGCGGGAGCTACGAGCAGTACTTC; j_call: TRBJ2-7; v_call: TRBV9; d_call: TRBD2; clone_size: .
cdr3_aa: CASSLLSYGYTF; cdr3_nt: TGTGCCAGCAGCCTCCTATCCTATGGCTACACCTTC; j_call: TRBJ1-2; v_call: TRBV16; d_call: .; clone_size: .
cdr3_aa: CASSTTGIPYEQYF; cdr3_nt: TGTGCCAGCAGCACCACAGGGATCCCCTACGAGCAGTACTTC; j_call: TRBJ2-7; v_call: TRBV3-1/TRBV3-2; d_call: .; clone_size: .